This T cell receptor (beta chain) emerged from a study of shared clonotypes between healthy human individuals. CDR3 length: 13 amino acids. Germline V gene lookup returns CDR1 LNHDA and CDR2 SQIVND (reference sequence). The V end was cut by 4 bases, the J end by 7 bases, with 14 bases between. Every immunoSEQ plate was one replicate of a subset's evenly spread DNA. Sequencing was performed with immunoSEQ multiplex PCR; in TCRdb, only in-frame clones are kept and a portion is missing. The data contain 450,000 to 500,000 clones, 79% of them seen just once; the ten biggest clones take up more than 10%. The rearrangement joins TRBV19 to TRBJ2-7; D might be TRBD1 (5 bases). Sequencing used PBMCs. The clonotype was recovered from a woman aged 40 to 55 in good health. Some clones in this sample may be carry-over from other donors' samples. This CDR3 reads CASSRTQSREQYF. The CDR3 DNA is TGTGCCAGTAGTAGGACACAATCAAGGGAGCAGTACTTC.